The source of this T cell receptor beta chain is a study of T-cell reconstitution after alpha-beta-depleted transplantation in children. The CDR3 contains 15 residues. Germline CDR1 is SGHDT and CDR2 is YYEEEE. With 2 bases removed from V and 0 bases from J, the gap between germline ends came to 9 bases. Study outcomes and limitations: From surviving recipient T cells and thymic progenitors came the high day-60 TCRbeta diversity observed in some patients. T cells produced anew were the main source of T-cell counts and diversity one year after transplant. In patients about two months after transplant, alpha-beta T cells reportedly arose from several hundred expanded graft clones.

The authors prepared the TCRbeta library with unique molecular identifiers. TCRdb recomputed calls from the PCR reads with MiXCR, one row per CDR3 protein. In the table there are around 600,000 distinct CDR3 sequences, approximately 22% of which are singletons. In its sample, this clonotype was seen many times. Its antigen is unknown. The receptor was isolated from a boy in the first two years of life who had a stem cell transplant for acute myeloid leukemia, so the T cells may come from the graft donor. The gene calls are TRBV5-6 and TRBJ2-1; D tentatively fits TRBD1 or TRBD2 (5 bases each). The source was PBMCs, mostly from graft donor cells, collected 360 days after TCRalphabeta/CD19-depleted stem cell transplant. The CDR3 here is CASSFLRGSYNEQFF. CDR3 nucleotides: TGTGCCAGCAGCTTCTTGAGGGGCTCCTACAATGAGCAGTTCTTC.